This T cell receptor beta chain was captured by sequencing in a study of T cell changes during pregnancy in multiple sclerosis. Germline-derived CDR1 and CDR2 are SGHVS and FQNEAQ. V dropped 3 bases and J dropped 6 bases, with 11 bases sitting between them. This CDR3 has 13 residues. The table came from immunoSEQ multiplex PCR; TCRdb's copy has only in-frame clones and leaves some out. The table records roughly 70,000 clones, about 85% of them present only once. Specimen: peripheral blood, collected before pregnancy. The receptor was isolated from a female donor with multiple sclerosis, enrolled in a pregnancy study. The chain is built from TRBV7-8 and TRBJ1-1, with D possibly TRBD1 on 6 matching bases. DNA for the CDR3: TGTGCCAGCAGCTTTAGCGGGGGCCCTGAAGCTTTCTTT. Its translation is CASSFSGGPEAFF.